These 14 T cell receptor beta chains share one sample of origin, sequenced in a study of blood T cells in healthy people across ages. Combining a sample-barcoded 5' primer with a J-beta primer mix, a second PCR ran for about 7 to 12 cycles. Each CDR3 protein gets one entry after TCRdb re-called the 5' RACE reads with MiXCR. The table has 650,000 to 1,000,000 distinct CDR3 sequences, 30% to 45% seen once. Sequenced: blood. These receptors were collected from a young man in good health.

The rearrangement joins TRBV5-5 to TRBJ2-2, with 9 bases aligning to TRBD1. Germline lookup yields CDR1 SGHKS and CDR2 YYEKEE (reference sequence). V shed 0 bases and J 7 bases; nucleotides not matched to a gene: 7. CDR3 size: 16 residues. CDR3 DNA sequence: TGTGCCAGCAGCTTGGAAGGACAGGGGACCGGCGGGGAGCTGTTTTTT. Translated, it gives CASSLEGQGTGGELFF.

The chain employs TRBV24-1 and TRBJ2-3; D not certain. V lost 5 bases, J lost 1 base, and 15 bases lay in between. The CDR3 has 16 amino acids. Germline CDR1 KGHDR, CDR2 SFDVKD. The CDR3 sequence: CATSATEEKGTDTQYF. The CDR3 DNA reads TGTGCCACCAGTGCGACTGAGGAGAAAGGCACAGATACGCAGTATTTT.

J is TRBJ2-1 and V is TRBV11-2; tentative D call: TRBD1 (6 bases). CDR3 length: 12 residues. V was shortened by 4 bases and J by 9 bases, with 10 bases between the two germline ends. The V gene's germline CDR1 is SGHAT and CDR2 FQNNGV. The CDR3 nucleotides read TGTGCCAGCAGCTACCAGGGGAGTGAGCAGTTCTTC. This sequence encodes CASSYQGSEQFF.

There are a few counts of this clonotype. The rearrangement links TRBV4-3 to TRBJ2-5, with 8 bases lining up with TRBD1. Germline CDR1 LGHNA, CDR2 YSLEER. This CDR3 has 14 amino acids. With V trimmed by 2 bases and J by 11 bases, 10 bases remained unmatched. CDR3 loop: CASSQLGTGNEQYF. The CDR3 DNA reads TGCGCCAGCAGCCAACTGGGGACAGGCAATGAGCAGTACTTC.

This clonotype turned up a few times. The rearrangement links TRBV21-1 to TRBJ1-2. TRBV21-1 is classified as a pseudogene. The CDR3 runs 12 residues. The CDR3 loop reads CASSKYGIGYTF. CDR3 DNA sequence: TGTGCCAGCAGCAAATATGGGATTGGCTACACCTTC.

V is TRBV7-2 and J is TRBJ2-3, with D possibly TRBD2 on 5 matching bases. Trimming took off 5 bases at V and 6 bases at J, with 12 bases between the two ends. This CDR3 is built from 13 residues. CDR1 is SGHTA, CDR2 FQGNSA, per germline. As DNA, the CDR3 is TGTGCCAGCAGCAAGGGAGCGAAGGATACGCAGTATTTT. It is translated as CASSKGAKDTQYF.

In this sample, this clonotype turned up many times. V and J are TRBV12-3 or TRBV12-4 and TRBJ2-3, with D possibly TRBD1 on 5 matching bases. This CDR3 has 15 amino acids. V dropped 0 bases and J dropped 4 bases, with 11 bases sitting between them. CDR3 region: CASSLAGRSADTQYF. The CDR3, as DNA: TGTGCCAGCAGTTTAGCGGGGCGTAGTGCAGATACGCAGTATTTT.

This rearrangement joins TRBV3-1 to TRBJ2-3, with 7 bases aligning to TRBD1. Germline CDR1 and CDR2: LGHDT and YNNKEL (reference sequence). V gave up 4 bases and J gave up 2 bases; unmatched junction bases: 6. The CDR3 is made up of 15 amino acids. The CDR3 spells CASSRGTDSTDTQYF. In nucleotides, the CDR3 is TGTGCCAGCAGCCGTGGGACAGACTCCACAGATACGCAGTATTTT.

This clonotype has at least ten counts. The V call is TRBV20-1, the J call TRBJ2-5, with D unclear. Trimming took off 5 bases at V and 1 base at J, with 11 bases between the two ends. CDR3 length: 13 amino acids. Germline V gene data show CDR1 as DFQATT and CDR2 as SNEGSKA (reference sequence). This CDR3 is CSAADDSQETQYF. In DNA, the CDR3 is TGCAGTGCTGCGGACGATTCCCAAGAGACCCAGTACTTC.

To note about this clonotype: A much more abundant neighbour one base away suggests this may be a read error. The chain recombines TRBV28 with TRBJ1-2; D is unresolved. CDR1 is MDHEN and CDR2 is SYDVKM in the germline V gene. Deletions cut 5 bases from V and 6 bases from J, with 13 bases between. The CDR3 extends over 13 amino acids. The DNA of the CDR3 is TGTGCCAGCAGTAAACAGAGGCGGGATGGCTACACCTTC. Its protein is CASSKQRRDGYTF.

This clonotype was counted ten times or more. This chain uses TRBV6-5 with TRBJ1-2, with TRBD1 identical over 9 bases. This CDR3 has 15 amino acids. Germline assignment: CDR1 MNHEY and CDR2 SVGAGI. Unmatched junction bases numbered 5, after V lost 6 bases and J lost 0 bases. CDR3 nucleotide sequence: TGTGCCAGCAGGTCCGACAGGGGGACTAACTATGGCTACACCTTC. Its translation: CASRSDRGTNYGYTF.

The chain is built from TRBV6-2 or TRBV6-3 and TRBJ1-6; D not resolved. The V end was cut by 11 bases, the J end by 11 bases, with 16 bases between. The CDR3 contains 12 residues. Per germline, CDR1 MNHEY and CDR2 SVGEGT. CDR3 DNA: TGTGCCCTTGGACGGCCCCCGACACCCCTCCACTTT. Its protein is CALGRPPTPLHF.

The table lists this clonotype with many counts. This chain joins TRBV6-1 and TRBJ2-1; TRBD2 is a possible D gene (6 bases). This CDR3 comprises 14 residues. Trimming took off 6 bases at V and 0 bases at J, with 9 bases between the two ends. Germline lookup yields CDR1 MNHNS and CDR2 SASEGT. The CDR3 region has the DNA TGTGCCAGCAGCGGAGGGTTCTCCTACAATGAGCAGTTCTTC. Residues: CASSGGFSYNEQFF.

The chain carries TRBV4-1 and TRBJ2-5, with D possibly matching TRBD1 (6 bases). Germline CDR1 reads MGHRA; CDR2 reads YSYEKL. V shed 0 bases and J shed 1 base, with 12 bases lying between them. The CDR3 consists of 16 residues. The CDR3 region is CASSQEQGTFQETQYF. The CDR3 bases are TGCGCCAGCAGCCAAGAACAGGGAACGTTCCAAGAGACCCAGTACTTC.